This T cell receptor beta chain comes out of a study of blood T cell repertoires in COVID-19. As for the study in general: Acute and convalescent COVID-19 specimens originated in the United States, Italy and Spain. Nucleic acid was either cDNA or gDNA, and it came from T cells, B-cell-depleted T cells, or PBMCs.

The CDR3 has 13 amino acids. V was cut by 6 bases and J by 3 bases, with 12 bases left in between. Germline lookup yields CDR1 MNHEY and CDR2 SVGEGT. Some clones are missing from TCRdb's copy, which holds only in-frame ones; the method was immunoSEQ multiplex PCR. The table shows approximately 74,000 clones, with about nine tenths occurring only once. The V call is TRBV6-2 or TRBV6-3, the J call TRBJ2-7; D may be TRBD2 (5 bases). The material sequenced was peripheral blood. The receptor comes from a woman between 55 and 75 years old with acute or convalescent COVID-19. CDR3: CASSKDLGYEQYF. CDR3 coding DNA: TGTGCCAGCAGCAAGGACTTGGGCTACGAGCAGTACTTC.